One and the same sample provided the 26 T cell receptor beta chains below, sequenced in a study of T cell responses to AZD1222 COVID-19 vaccine. Clones were read by immunoSEQ multiplex PCR, and TCRdb kept only the in-frame ones, dropping some. The table includes about 97,000 clones, roughly 90% detected once. The material sequenced was peripheral blood, taken on day 0 of AZD1222 vaccination. The receptors originated from an adult in good health.

The chain is built from TRBV28 and TRBJ2-7; D perhaps matches TRBD2 (6 bases). The CDR3 length is 13 residues. The germline V gene has CDR1 MDHEN and CDR2 SYDVKM. With 10 bases removed from V and 2 bases from J, the gap between germline ends came to 15 bases. This CDR3 is CATGRGTAYEQYF. For the CDR3, the DNA is TGTGCCACCGGTCGGGGGACCGCCTACGAGCAGTACTTC.

The chain has TRBV2 and TRBJ1-2; TRBD1 aligns across 8 bases. Germline V gene sequence: CDR1 SNHLY, CDR2 FYNNEI. This CDR3 comprises 13 residues. The V segment lost 7 bases and the J segment 8 bases; nucleotides outside the gene matches: 9. CDR3 amino acids: CASIAGQGGGYTF. The CDR3 bases are TGTGCCAGCATTGCCGGACAGGGTGGCGGCTACACCTTC.

The chain joins TRBV28 to TRBJ1-1; TRBD1 matches 7 bases. CDR3 length: 13 amino acids. With V trimmed by 6 bases and J by 7 bases, 8 bases remained unmatched. CDR1 and CDR2 from the germline V gene are MDHEN and SYDVKM. The CDR3: CASSPGQAGEAFF. CDR3 sequence (DNA): TGTGCCAGCAGCCCCGGACAGGCCGGTGAAGCTTTCTTT.

This clone appeared once. This chain joins TRBV25-1 and TRBJ1-1; a possible D gene is TRBD1 (5 bases). Trimming took 6 bases from V and 8 from J, leaving 16 bases between them. The CDR3 is 13 residues long. The germline V gene has CDR1 MGHDK and CDR2 SYGVNS. The CDR3 reads CASSHWDSPEAFF. In DNA form, the CDR3 reads TGTGCCAGCAGCCACTGGGACTCCCCAGAAGCTTTCTTT. Together with reference TRBV25-1 and TRBJ1-1, the CDR3 gives the full variable domain: EADIYQTPRYLVIGTGKKITLECSQTMGHDKMYWYQQDPGMELHLIHYSYGVNSTEKGDLSSESTVSRIRTEHFPLTLESARPSHTSQYLCASSHWDSPEAFFGQGTRLTVV.

The sample holds one count of this clone. The gene calls are TRBV5-6 and TRBJ1-1; D not certain. CDR1 is SGHDT and CDR2 is YYEEEE in the germline V gene. This CDR3 spans 14 amino acids. V lost 1 base to trimming and J lost 2 bases, with 9 bases between them. DNA of the CDR3: TGTGCCAGCAGCTTGAGAGGGATTAACACTGAAGCTTTCTTT. This gives the protein CASSLRGINTEAFF.

This chain links TRBV9 with TRBJ1-6, with 10 positions matching TRBD1. The V segment lost 4 bases and the J segment 7 bases; nucleotides outside the gene matches: 5. The CDR3 covers 15 residues. The germline V gene encodes CDR1 SGDLS and CDR2 YYNGEE. The CDR3 region has the DNA TGTGCCAGCAGCCTTACGGGACAGGGGAATTCACCCCTCCACTTT. Its protein product is CASSLTGQGNSPLHF.

V is TRBV27 and J is TRBJ1-1, with 12 bases lining up with TRBD1. The J segment lost 11 bases and the V segment lost 6 bases, leaving 13 bases of the junction unmatched. The germline gives CDR1 MNHEY, CDR2 SMNVEV (reference sequence). The CDR3 totals 15 residues. CDR3 region: CASSRSGQGARGAFF. The CDR3 nucleotides read TGTGCCAGCAGCAGATCGGGACAGGGGGCGCGAGGGGCTTTCTTT.

The chain uses TRBV5-1 and TRBJ2-1, with 9 bases identical to TRBD1. V shed 4 bases, J shed 1 base, and the junction held 9 bases outside the gene matches. In germline, CDR1 is SGHRS, CDR2 YFSETQ. The CDR3 contains 17 residues. CDR3 loop: CASSLGTGTPSYNEQFF. CDR3 nucleotide sequence: TGCGCCAGCAGCCTGGGGACAGGGACTCCTTCCTACAATGAGCAGTTCTTC.

This clone has just a few counts. This chain links TRBV18 with TRBJ1-5, with 11 bases that match TRBD1. The CDR3 has 17 residues. Unmatched junction bases numbered 8, after V lost 1 base and J lost 6 bases. Germline CDR1 is KGHSH and CDR2 is LQKENI. The CDR3: CASSPRGRTGGGQPQHF. In DNA, the CDR3 is TGTGCCAGCTCACCACGGGGAAGGACAGGGGGCGGTCAGCCCCAGCATTTT.

This clone has only one observation. J is TRBJ2-7 and V is TRBV20-1; D call uncertain. The CDR3 is made up of 12 amino acids. The germline gives CDR1 DFQATT, CDR2 SNEGSKA (reference sequence). Trimming took off 3 bases at V and 0 bases at J, with 6 bases between the two ends. The CDR3, as DNA: TGCAGTGCTAGTGGCGACTCCTACGAGCAGTACTTC. Translating it yields CSASGDSYEQYF.

The chain links TRBV5-5 to TRBJ1-2; TRBD1 aligns across 7 bases. This CDR3 spans 14 amino acids. The ends lost 0 bases at V and 2 bases at J; junction bases unmatched: 1. The germline V gene has CDR1 SGHKS and CDR2 YYEKEE (reference sequence). The CDR3 coding sequence is TGTGCCAGCAGCTTGGGACAGGGAAACTATGGCTACACCTTC. It is translated as CASSLGQGNYGYTF.

The chain couples TRBV5-8 to TRBJ1-6; 7 nucleotides match TRBD1. The J segment lost 0 bases and the V segment lost 5 bases, leaving 8 bases of the junction unmatched. CDR3 length: 17 residues. Germline V gene lookup returns CDR1 SGHTS and CDR2 YDEGEE. The CDR3, as DNA: TGTGCCAGCAGACCGAGGACAGGACGCTCCTATAATTCACCCCTCCACTTT. Translation gives CASRPRTGRSYNSPLHF.

The chain carries TRBV25-1 and TRBJ2-1; 8 positions match TRBD2. Germline loops: CDR1 MGHDK, CDR2 SYGVNS. Trimming removed 0 bases from V and 1 base from J; junction bases left unmatched: 8. The CDR3 loop spans 18 amino acids. CDR3 sequence: CASSEYPGTSGSYNEQFF. CDR3 DNA: TGTGCCAGCAGTGAATATCCGGGCACTAGCGGTTCCTACAATGAGCAGTTCTTC.

The chain joins TRBV7-9 to TRBJ1-4; D call uncertain. The CDR3 has 15 residues. Per germline, CDR1 SEHNR and CDR2 FQNEAQ (reference sequence). Deletions cut 5 bases from V and 4 bases from J, with 14 bases between. CDR3 sequence reads: CASSPLSLGNEKLFF. CDR3 DNA: TGTGCCAGCAGCCCGCTGAGCCTTGGTAATGAAAAACTGTTTTTT.

The gene calls are TRBV4-3 and TRBJ1-2; D is ambiguous. The CDR3 runs 14 residues. V was cut by 2 bases and J by 0 bases, with 7 bases left in between. The germline CDR1 and CDR2 sequences are LGHNA and YSLEER. DNA for the CDR3: TGCGCCAGCAGCCAACCAGAAGCTAACTATGGCTACACCTTC. Translating it yields CASSQPEANYGYTF.

V gene TRBV5-1 combines with J gene TRBJ1-3, with D unclear. This CDR3 has 14 amino acids. The ends were cut back, 0 bases at V and 2 bases at J, with 6 bases in the middle. Per germline, CDR1 SGHRS and CDR2 YFSETQ. CDR3 DNA: TGCGCCAGCAGCTTGGCGGGGACTGGAAACACCATATATTTT. It is translated as CASSLAGTGNTIYF.

The rearrangement joins TRBV9 to TRBJ1-1; 7 positions agree with TRBD1. CDR1 and CDR2 from the germline V gene are SGDLS and YYNGEE. With 0 bases clipped from V and 1 base from J, the junction kept 6 bases outside the gene matches. This CDR3 spans 16 amino acids. As DNA, the CDR3 is TGTGCCAGCAGCGTAGCCCTGACAGGGTCGAACACTGAAGCTTTCTTT. Its protein product is CASSVALTGSNTEAFF.

The chain is built from TRBV5-1 and TRBJ1-2; no definite D call. This CDR3 spans 14 amino acids. Germline-derived CDR1 and CDR2 are SGHRS and YFSETQ. Trimming shortened V by 0 bases and J by 3 bases, and 9 bases separated the two germline ends. CDR3 nucleotide sequence: TGCGCCAGCAGCTTGGCTAAGGGCGACTATGGCTACACCTTC. Translation gives CASSLAKGDYGYTF. Variable domain in full (rest from reference TRBV5-1 and TRBJ1-2): KAGVTQTPRYLIKTRGQQVTLSCSPISGHRSVSWYQQTPGQGLQFLFEYFSETQRNKGNFPGRFSGRQFSNSRSEMNVSTLELGDSALYLCASSLAKGDYGYTFGSGTRLTVV.

The gene calls are TRBV9 and TRBJ2-1, with TRBD1 matching over 9 bases. The CDR3 runs to 15 residues. From germline, CDR1 is SGDLS and CDR2 YYNGEE. J gave up 8 bases and V 2 bases, and 8 bases lay outside the gene matches. The CDR3 coding sequence is TGTGCCAGCAGCGTCCGGGACAGGGCGGTGGATGAGCAGTTCTTC. Protein product: CASSVRDRAVDEQFF.

The chain couples TRBV7-2 to TRBJ2-1, with D possibly matching TRBD1 (5 bases). Deletions cut 4 bases from V and 10 bases from J, with 11 bases between. The CDR3 is 12 residues long. Germline CDR1 SGHTA, CDR2 FQGNSA. The CDR3 DNA follows: TGTGCCAGCAGCTCCCGACAGAGAGAGCAGTTCTTC. The encoded protein is CASSSRQREQFF.

This chain links TRBV28 with TRBJ1-2, with D unclear. The CDR3 has 13 amino acids. V lost 2 bases and J lost 4, with 8 bases in between. Germline V gene sequence: CDR1 MDHEN, CDR2 SYDVKM. CDR3 bases: TGTGCCAGCAGTTTACCCCCCCTCTATGGCTACACCTTC. Translation gives CASSLPPLYGYTF.

The rearrangement uses TRBV4-1 and TRBJ1-5; 8 nucleotides agree with TRBD1. Germline V CDR1 and CDR2: MGHRA, YSYEKL. The CDR3 has 16 amino acids. After removal of 1 base from V and 5 bases from J, the junction contained 7 bases not matched to a gene. The CDR3 sequence is CASSQGTGIGYQPQHF. For the CDR3, the DNA is TGCGCCAGCAGCCAAGGGACAGGGATCGGGTATCAGCCCCAGCATTTT.

The V and J genes are TRBV28 and TRBJ1-2; D not certain. The CDR3 extends over 12 amino acids. Between the trimmed V and J ends, which lost 5 bases and 6 bases, there was a span of 10 bases. Germline V lookup: CDR1 MDHEN, CDR2 SYDVKM. The CDR3 region has the DNA TGTGCCAGCAGTCTTCTAGGCGATGGCTACACCTTC. Protein: CASSLLGDGYTF.

The V gene is TRBV11-2, the J gene TRBJ2-1; D call uncertain. Trimming stripped 0 bases from V and 15 bases from J, with 12 bases between. The germline V gene has CDR1 SGHAT and CDR2 FQNNGV. This CDR3 contains 12 residues. In nucleotides, the CDR3 is TGTGCCAGCAGCTTAGAGGGCGGAATTACGTTCTTC. Translation gives CASSLEGGITFF.

V and J are TRBV18 and TRBJ1-4; TRBD1 matches 7 bases. V shed 3 bases and J 3 bases; nucleotides not matched to a gene: 13. CDR3 length equals 18 residues. CDR1 is KGHSH and CDR2 is LQKENI in the germline V gene. CDR3 loop: CASSPLQGTGMANEKLFF. The CDR3 DNA sequence: TGTGCCAGCTCACCGCTACAGGGGACGGGGATGGCTAATGAAAAACTGTTTTTT.

This chain connects TRBV4-3 to TRBJ1-5, with TRBD1 as a possible D gene (6 bases). V lost 0 bases to trimming and J lost 3 bases, with 9 bases between them. This CDR3 has 15 amino acids. Germline-derived CDR1 and CDR2 are LGHNA and YSLEER. CDR3 sequence reads: CASSQDWTVNQPQHF. CDR3 DNA sequence: TGCGCCAGCAGCCAAGACTGGACAGTCAATCAGCCCCAGCATTTT.